This T cell receptor (beta chain) was identified during a study of blood T cell repertoires in COVID-19. Study-wide context: Sites in the United States, Italy and Spain provided acute and convalescent COVID-19 samples. Nucleic acid was either cDNA or gDNA, and it came from T cells, B-cell-depleted T cells, or PBMCs.

V was cut by 5 bases and J by 6 bases, with 8 bases left in between. The CDR3 totals 13 residues. Germline V CDR1 and CDR2: SGHAT, FQNNGV. Some clones are missing from TCRdb's copy, which holds only in-frame ones; the method was immunoSEQ multiplex PCR. Of under 300,000 clones in the sample, around 80% were seen once. Sequencing was carried out using peripheral blood. This receptor was taken from a woman between 40 and 55 years old who had recovered from COVID-19. This chain uses TRBV11-2 with TRBJ1-6; D is undetermined. For the CDR3, the DNA is TGTGCCAGCAGCCTGGCCGCTAATTCACCCCTCCACTTT. It codes for CASSLAANSPLHF.